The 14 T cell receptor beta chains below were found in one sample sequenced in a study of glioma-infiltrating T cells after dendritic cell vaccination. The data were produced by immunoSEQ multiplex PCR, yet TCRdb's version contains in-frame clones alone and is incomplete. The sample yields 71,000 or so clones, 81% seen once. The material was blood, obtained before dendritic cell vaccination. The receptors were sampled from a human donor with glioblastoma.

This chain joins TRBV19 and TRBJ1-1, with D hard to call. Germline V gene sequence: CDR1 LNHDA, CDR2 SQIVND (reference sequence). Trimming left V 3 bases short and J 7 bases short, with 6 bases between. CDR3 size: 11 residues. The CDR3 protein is CASSMGGEAFF. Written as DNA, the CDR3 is TGTGCCAGTAGTATGGGAGGTGAAGCTTTCTTT.

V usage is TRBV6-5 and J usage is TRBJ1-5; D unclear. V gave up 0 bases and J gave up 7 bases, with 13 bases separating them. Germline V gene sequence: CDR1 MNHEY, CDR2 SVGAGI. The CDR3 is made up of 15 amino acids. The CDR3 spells CASSYSKEATQPQHF. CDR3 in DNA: TGTGCCAGCAGTTACTCGAAGGAGGCAACACAGCCCCAGCATTTT.

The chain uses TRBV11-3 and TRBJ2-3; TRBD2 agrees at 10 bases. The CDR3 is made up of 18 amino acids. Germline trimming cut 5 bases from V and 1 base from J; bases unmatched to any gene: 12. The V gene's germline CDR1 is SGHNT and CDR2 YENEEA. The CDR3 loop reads CASSQALAGVNRTDTQYF. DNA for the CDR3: TGTGCCAGCAGCCAGGCTCTAGCGGGGGTGAACCGCACAGATACGCAGTATTTT.

The CDR3 DNA reads as TGTGCCAGCAGCCTGGGACAGGGTTACAATGAGCAGTTCTTC. It is translated as CASSLGQGYNEQFF. This chain connects TRBV13 to TRBJ2-1; TRBD1 matches 9 bases. V lost 5 bases to trimming and J lost 4 bases; unmatched junction nucleotides: 3. Germline assignment: CDR1 PRHDT and CDR2 FYEKMQ (reference sequence). This CDR3 comprises 14 residues. Full variable domain (remainder filled in from reference TRBV13 and TRBJ2-1): AAGVIQSPRHLIKEKRETATLKCYPIPRHDTVYWYQQGPGQDPQFLISFYEKMQSDKGSIPDRFSAQQFSDYHSELNMSSLELGDSALYFCASSLGQGYNEQFFGPGTRLTVL.

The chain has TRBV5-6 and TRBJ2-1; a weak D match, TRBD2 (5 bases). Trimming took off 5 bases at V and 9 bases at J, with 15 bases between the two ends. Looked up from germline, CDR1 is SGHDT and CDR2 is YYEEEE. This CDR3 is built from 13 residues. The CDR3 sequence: CASSQYQGGEQFF. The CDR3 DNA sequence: TGTGCCAGCAGTCAGTATCAAGGAGGTGAGCAGTTCTTC.

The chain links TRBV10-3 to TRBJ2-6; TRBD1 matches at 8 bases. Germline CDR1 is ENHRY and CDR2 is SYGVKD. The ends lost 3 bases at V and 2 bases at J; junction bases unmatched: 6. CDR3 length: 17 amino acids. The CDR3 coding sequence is TGTGCCATCAGTGAATCGCAGGGGGCGACTGGGGCCAACGTCCTGACTTTC. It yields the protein CAISESQGATGANVLTF.

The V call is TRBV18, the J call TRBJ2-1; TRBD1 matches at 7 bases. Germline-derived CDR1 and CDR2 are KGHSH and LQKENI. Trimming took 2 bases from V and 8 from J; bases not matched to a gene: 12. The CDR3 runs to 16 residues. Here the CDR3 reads CASSPRGQGLGDEQFF. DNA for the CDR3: TGTGCCAGCTCACCAAGGGGGCAGGGCCTCGGGGATGAGCAGTTCTTC.

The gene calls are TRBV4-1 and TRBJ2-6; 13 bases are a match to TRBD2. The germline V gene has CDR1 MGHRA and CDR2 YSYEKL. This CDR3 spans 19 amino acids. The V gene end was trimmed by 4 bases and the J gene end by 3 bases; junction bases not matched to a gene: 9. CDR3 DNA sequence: TGCGCCAGCAGCCTTCCCGGGACTAGCGGGGTTGGTGGGGCCAACGTCCTGACTTTC. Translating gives CASSLPGTSGVGGANVLTF.

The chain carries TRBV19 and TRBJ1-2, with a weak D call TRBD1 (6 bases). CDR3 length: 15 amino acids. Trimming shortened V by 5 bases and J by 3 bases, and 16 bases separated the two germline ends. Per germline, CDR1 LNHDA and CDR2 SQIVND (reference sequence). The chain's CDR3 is CASSLSRQAHYGYTF. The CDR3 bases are TGTGCCAGTAGTCTTAGTCGACAGGCCCACTATGGCTACACCTTC.

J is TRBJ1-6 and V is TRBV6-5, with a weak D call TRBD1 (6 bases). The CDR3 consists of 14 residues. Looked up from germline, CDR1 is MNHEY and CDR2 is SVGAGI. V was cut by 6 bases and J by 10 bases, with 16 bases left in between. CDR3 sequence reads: CASRTTGFDSPLHF. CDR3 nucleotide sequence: TGTGCCAGCAGAACCACAGGGTTTGACTCACCCCTCCACTTT.

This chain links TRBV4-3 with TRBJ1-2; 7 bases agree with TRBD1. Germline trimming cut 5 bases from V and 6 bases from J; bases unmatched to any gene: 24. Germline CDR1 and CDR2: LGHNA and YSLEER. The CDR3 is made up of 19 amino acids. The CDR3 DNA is TGCGCCAGCAGCAAGGCCCCTGCCCAGGGGGGTCTTCGGACGGATGGCTACACCTTC. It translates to CASSKAPAQGGLRTDGYTF.

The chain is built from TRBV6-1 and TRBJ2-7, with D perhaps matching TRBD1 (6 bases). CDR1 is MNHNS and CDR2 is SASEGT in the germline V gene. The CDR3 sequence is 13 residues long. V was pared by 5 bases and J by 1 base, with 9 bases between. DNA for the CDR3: TGTGCCAGCAGTAACAGGGATTCCTACGAGCAGTACTTC. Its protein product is CASSNRDSYEQYF.

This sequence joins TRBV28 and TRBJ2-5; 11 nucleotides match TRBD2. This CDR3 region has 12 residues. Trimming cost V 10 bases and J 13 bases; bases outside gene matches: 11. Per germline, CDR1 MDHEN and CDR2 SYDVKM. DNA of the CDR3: TGTGCCACGAAGGAACTAGCGGGGGAATGGTACTTC. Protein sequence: CATKELAGEWYF.

The CDR3 loop reads CASSKGCRRLYRETQYF. The CDR3 DNA reads TGTGCCAGCAGCAAAGGGTGTAGGCGGCTGTACAGGGAGACCCAGTACTTC. V is TRBV21-1 and J is TRBJ2-5; the table's TRBD1 call for D was not verified on the DNA. TRBV21-1 has pseudogene status. There are 17 residues in the CDR3.